The rows below give T cell receptor beta chains drawn from one sample of a study of identical twins. MiXCR, run by TCRdb on the 5' RACE reads, gives a single entry per CDR3 protein. There are 1.5 million or so distinct CDR3 sequences in the sample; about 30% occur only once, and over 0.25% lies in the top ten. Sequenced input: cord blood. Receptors originate from a newborn girl in good health. Both conserved end residues are trimmed from each CDR3. A D gene is named only where the DNA matches it firmly.

cdr3_aa: ASREGGTNEKLF
j_call: TRBJ1-4
v_call: TRBV27
d_call: NA

cdr3_aa: SARVQSTDTQY
j_call: TRBJ2-3
v_call: TRBV20-1
d_call: NA

cdr3_aa: ASSLGVSNYGYT
j_call: TRBJ1-2
v_call: TRBV7-9
d_call: NA

cdr3_aa: AITLDPYSGNTIY
j_call: TRBJ1-3
v_call: TRBV10-3
d_call: NA

cdr3_aa: ASSSKVGAGAF
j_call: TRBJ1-1
v_call: TRBV5-4
d_call: NA

cdr3_aa: SARGGVEETQY
j_call: TRBJ2-5
v_call: TRBV20-1
d_call: NA

cdr3_aa: ANPMRGFSYEQY
j_call: TRBJ2-7
v_call: TRBV27
d_call: NA

cdr3_aa: ASSLLSSGTPNEQF
j_call: TRBJ2-1
v_call: TRBV7-9
d_call: TRBD2

cdr3_aa: ASSSLADLAKNIQY
j_call: TRBJ2-4
v_call: TRBV5-1
d_call: TRBD2

cdr3_aa: ASSRGRPNSYNEQF
j_call: TRBJ2-1
v_call: TRBV27
d_call: NA

cdr3_aa: SASTNYRDPYGYT
j_call: TRBJ1-2
v_call: TRBV29-1
d_call: NA

cdr3_aa: ASSEGPPGLNQPQH
j_call: TRBJ1-5
v_call: TRBV6-1
d_call: NA

cdr3_aa: SAGLAGGTKNIQY
j_call: TRBJ2-4
v_call: TRBV20-1
d_call: TRBD2

cdr3_aa: ASRPLGQRGGKETQY
j_call: TRBJ2-5
v_call: TRBV11-2
d_call: TRBD2

cdr3_aa: ASQGSRGLNTGELF
j_call: TRBJ2-2
v_call: TRBV7-9
d_call: NA

cdr3_aa: ASSPLSGANVLT
j_call: TRBJ2-6
v_call: TRBV18
d_call: NA

cdr3_aa: ASSFREGQEQY
j_call: TRBJ2-5
v_call: TRBV12-3/TRBV12-4
d_call: NA

cdr3_aa: ASSQDRNSFLQY
j_call: TRBJ2-7
v_call: TRBV14
d_call: NA

cdr3_aa: ASGLLALGGNEQF
j_call: TRBJ2-1
v_call: TRBV27
d_call: TRBD2

cdr3_aa: SVATSNEKLF
j_call: TRBJ1-4
v_call: TRBV29-1
d_call: NA

cdr3_aa: SASRRSSTDTQY
j_call: TRBJ2-3
v_call: TRBV20-1
d_call: NA

cdr3_aa: ASSTRSGLDSYEQY
j_call: TRBJ2-7
v_call: TRBV11-2
d_call: NA

cdr3_aa: ASSQPGGENTEAF
j_call: TRBJ1-1
v_call: TRBV4-2
d_call: NA

cdr3_aa: ASSEGTNEKLF
j_call: TRBJ1-4
v_call: TRBV12-3/TRBV12-4
d_call: NA

cdr3_aa: ASSLVSGVLSYEQY
j_call: TRBJ2-7
v_call: TRBV7-2
d_call: NA

cdr3_aa: ASSLPYRGLVDTQY
j_call: TRBJ2-3
v_call: TRBV7-9
d_call: TRBD1

cdr3_aa: ARIAGVRDEQF
j_call: TRBJ2-1
v_call: TRBV21-1
d_call: NA

cdr3_aa: SVVDTQNYGYT
j_call: TRBJ1-2
v_call: TRBV29-1
d_call: NA

cdr3_aa: SATSRQAQY
j_call: TRBJ2-3
v_call: TRBV20-1
d_call: NA

cdr3_aa: ASSFQGRHEQY
j_call: TRBJ2-7
v_call: TRBV27
d_call: NA

cdr3_aa: ASSLQVQSYEQS
j_call: TRBJ2-7
v_call: TRBV12-3/TRBV12-4
d_call: NA

cdr3_aa: ASGLVLGRGTNYGYT
j_call: TRBJ1-2
v_call: TRBV12-5
d_call: TRBD1

cdr3_aa: ASSSYRGPVLREQY
j_call: TRBJ2-7
v_call: TRBV11-2
d_call: TRBD1

cdr3_aa: ATSDVGGNYNEQF
j_call: TRBJ2-1
v_call: TRBV24-1
d_call: NA

cdr3_aa: ASSPSAGGPYTDTQY
j_call: TRBJ2-3
v_call: TRBV6-6
d_call: TRBD2

cdr3_aa: ASSQDGGGRLVNEQF
j_call: TRBJ2-1
v_call: TRBV4-2
d_call: NA

cdr3_aa: SATKQGASTEAF
j_call: TRBJ1-1
v_call: TRBV20-1
d_call: NA

cdr3_aa: ASSALSGTLLYT
j_call: TRBJ1-2
v_call: TRBV11-2
d_call: NA

cdr3_aa: SAPTVATYYNEQF
j_call: TRBJ2-1
v_call: TRBV20-1
d_call: NA